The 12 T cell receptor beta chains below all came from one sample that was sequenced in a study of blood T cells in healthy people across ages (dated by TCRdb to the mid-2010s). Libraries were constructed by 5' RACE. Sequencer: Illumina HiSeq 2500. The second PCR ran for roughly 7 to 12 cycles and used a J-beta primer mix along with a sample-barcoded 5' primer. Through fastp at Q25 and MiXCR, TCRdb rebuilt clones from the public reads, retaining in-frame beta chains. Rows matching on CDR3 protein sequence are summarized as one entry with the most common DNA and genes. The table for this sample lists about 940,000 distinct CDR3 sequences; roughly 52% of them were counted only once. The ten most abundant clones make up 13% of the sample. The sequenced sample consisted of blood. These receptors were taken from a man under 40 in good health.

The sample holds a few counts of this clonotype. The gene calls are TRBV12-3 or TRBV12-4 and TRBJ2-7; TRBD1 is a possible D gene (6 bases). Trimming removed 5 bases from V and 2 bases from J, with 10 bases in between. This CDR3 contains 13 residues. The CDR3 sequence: CASSARTAYEQYF. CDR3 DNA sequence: TGTGCCAGCAGTGCCCGGACAGCCTACGAGCAGTACTTC.

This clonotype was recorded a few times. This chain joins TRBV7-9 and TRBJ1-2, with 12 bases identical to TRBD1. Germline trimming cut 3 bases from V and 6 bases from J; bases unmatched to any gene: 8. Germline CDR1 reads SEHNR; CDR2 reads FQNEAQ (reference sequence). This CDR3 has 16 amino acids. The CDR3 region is CASSFLPGQGADGYTF. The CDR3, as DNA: TGTGCCAGCAGCTTTCTACCGGGACAGGGGGCGGATGGCTACACCTTC.

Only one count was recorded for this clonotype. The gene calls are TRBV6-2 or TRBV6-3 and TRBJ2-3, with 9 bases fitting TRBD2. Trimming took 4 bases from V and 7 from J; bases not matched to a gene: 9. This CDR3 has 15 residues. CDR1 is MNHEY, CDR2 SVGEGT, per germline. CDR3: CASSSAGGRANTQYF. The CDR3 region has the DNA TGTGCCAGCAGTTCCGCGGGGGGGCGCGCAAATACGCAGTATTTT.

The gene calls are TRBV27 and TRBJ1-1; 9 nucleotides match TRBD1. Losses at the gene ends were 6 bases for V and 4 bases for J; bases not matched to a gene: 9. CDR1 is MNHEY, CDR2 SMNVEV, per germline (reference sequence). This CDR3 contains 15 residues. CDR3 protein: CASRPGQGGFTEAFF. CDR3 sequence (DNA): TGTGCCAGCAGGCCGGGACAGGGAGGGTTCACTGAAGCTTTCTTT.

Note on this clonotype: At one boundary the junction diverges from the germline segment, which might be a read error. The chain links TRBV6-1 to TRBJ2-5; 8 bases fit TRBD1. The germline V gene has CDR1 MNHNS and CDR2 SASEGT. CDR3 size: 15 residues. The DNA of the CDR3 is TGTGCCGGCAGTACCGGACAGGGAGCCTACAATGAGCAGTACTTC. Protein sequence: CAGSTGQGAYNEQYF.

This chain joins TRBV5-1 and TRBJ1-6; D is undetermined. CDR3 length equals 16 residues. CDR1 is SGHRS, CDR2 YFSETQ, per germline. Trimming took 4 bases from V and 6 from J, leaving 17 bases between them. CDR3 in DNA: TGCGCCAGCAGCCAAGGCCCCCCCGCTGCTAATTCACCCCTCCACTTT. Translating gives CASSQGPPAANSPLHF. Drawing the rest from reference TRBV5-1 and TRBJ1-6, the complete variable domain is KAGVTQTPRYLIKTRGQQVTLSCSPISGHRSVSWYQQTPGQGLQFLFEYFSETQRNKGNFPGRFSGRQFSNSRSEMNVSTLELGDSALYLCASSQGPPAANSPLHFGNGTRLTVT.

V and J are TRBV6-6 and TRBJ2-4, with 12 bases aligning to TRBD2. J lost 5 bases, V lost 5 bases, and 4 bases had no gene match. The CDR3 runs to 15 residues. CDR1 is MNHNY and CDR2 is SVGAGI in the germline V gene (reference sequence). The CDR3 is CASSIRLAGENIQYF. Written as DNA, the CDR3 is TGTGCCAGCAGTATCCGACTAGCGGGGGAAAACATTCAGTACTTC.

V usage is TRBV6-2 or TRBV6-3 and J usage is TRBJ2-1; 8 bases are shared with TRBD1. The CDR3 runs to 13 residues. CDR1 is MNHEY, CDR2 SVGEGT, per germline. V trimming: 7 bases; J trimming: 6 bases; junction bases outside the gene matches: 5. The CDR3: CASNPDRANEQFF. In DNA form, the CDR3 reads TGTGCCAGCAATCCGGACAGGGCCAATGAGCAGTTCTTC.

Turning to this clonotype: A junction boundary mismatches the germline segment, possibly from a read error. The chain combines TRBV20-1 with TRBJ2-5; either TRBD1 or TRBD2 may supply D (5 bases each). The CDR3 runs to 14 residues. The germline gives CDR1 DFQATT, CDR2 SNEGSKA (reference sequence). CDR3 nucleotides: TGCGGTGCTAGCCGGGTTGCAGGGCAAGAGACCCAGTACTTC. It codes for CGASRVAGQETQYF.

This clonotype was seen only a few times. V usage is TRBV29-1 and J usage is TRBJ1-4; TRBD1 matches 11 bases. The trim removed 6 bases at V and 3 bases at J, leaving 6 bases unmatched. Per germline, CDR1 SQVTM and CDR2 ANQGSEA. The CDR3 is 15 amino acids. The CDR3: CSVVDRGLANEKLFF. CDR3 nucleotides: TGCAGCGTCGTGGACAGGGGGCTTGCTAATGAAAAACTGTTTTTT.

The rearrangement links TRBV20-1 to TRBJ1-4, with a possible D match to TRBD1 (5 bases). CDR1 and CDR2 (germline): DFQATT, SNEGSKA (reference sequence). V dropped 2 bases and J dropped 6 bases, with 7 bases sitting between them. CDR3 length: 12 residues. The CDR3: CSARTGYEKLFF. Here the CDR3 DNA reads TGCAGTGCTAGAACAGGTTATGAAAAACTGTTTTTT.

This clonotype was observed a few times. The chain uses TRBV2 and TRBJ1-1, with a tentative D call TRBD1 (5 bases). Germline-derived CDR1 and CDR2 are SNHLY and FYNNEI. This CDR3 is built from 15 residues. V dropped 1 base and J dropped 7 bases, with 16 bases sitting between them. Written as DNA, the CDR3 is TGTGCCAGCAGTGAAGAGGGCGGCAGTAGGGGTGAAGCTTTCTTT. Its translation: CASSEEGGSRGEAFF.